Listed below are T cell receptor beta chains from one sample, sequenced in a study of response to subunit inactivated influenza vaccine. TCRdb used MiXCR to reprocess the RT-PCR reads, holding one entry per CDR3 protein. This table holds about 540,000 distinct CDR3 sequences, less than 25% found once. This same sample was also part of a study on T cells expressing NK-cell markers.

This material consisted of CD4+ T cells sorted from PBMCs, taken 11 to 12 days after vaccination. The source is a man aged 50 to 59 who received an inactivated influenza vaccine. The CDR3 runs from the conserved cysteine through the conserved F or W. The D gene is left open where the match is weak. A clone size is listed for some rows: how often the clone was seen (once, few, many), or a class if it is expanded.

size: NA
D: TRBD1
J: TRBJ2-2
V: TRBV11-1
CDR3: CASSLAPGQGGNTGELFF
DNA: TGTGCCAGCAGCTTAGCGCCCGGACAGGGGGGGAACACCGGGGAGCTGTTTTTT

size: NA
D: NA
J: TRBJ2-7
V: TRBV20-1
CDR3: CSAHRDTSYEQYF
DNA: TGCAGTGCTCACCGGGACACCTCCTACGAGCAGTACTTC

size: NA
D: TRBD2
J: TRBJ2-5
V: TRBV9
CDR3: CASSVSSGQETQYF
DNA: TGTGCCAGCAGCGTGTCTAGCGGTCAAGAGACCCAGTACTTC

size: NA
D: TRBD2
J: TRBJ2-3
V: TRBV9
CDR3: CASSVRGGSSTDTQYF
DNA: TGTGCCAGCAGCGTGCGGGGGGGCTCGAGCACAGATACGCAGTATTTT

size: few
D: NA
J: TRBJ1-2
V: TRBV6-5
CDR3: CASSYGAGQNYGYTF
DNA: TGTGCCAGCAGTTACGGGGCTGGGCAGAACTATGGCTACACCTTC

size: few
D: NA
J: TRBJ2-1
V: TRBV6-1
CDR3: CASSSFVGDNEQFF
DNA: TGTGCCAGCAGTAGTTTCGTGGGGGACAATGAGCAGTTCTTC

size: NA
D: TRBD2
J: TRBJ2-1
V: TRBV29-1
CDR3: CSAGGTYNEQFF
DNA: TGCAGCGCGGGAGGTACCTACAATGAGCAGTTCTTC

size: NA
D: TRBD2
J: TRBJ2-1
V: TRBV9
CDR3: CASSISGGSLDMRFF
DNA: TGTGCCAGCAGCATCAGCGGGGGGTCTTTGGATATGCGGTTCTTC

size: NA
D: NA
J: TRBJ2-1
V: TRBV7-8
CDR3: CASSLSAGTNYNEQFF
DNA: TGTGCCAGCAGCTTAAGCGCCGGGACCAACTACAATGAGCAGTTCTTC

size: once
D: NA
J: TRBJ1-4
V: TRBV5-1
CDR3: CASSGRGISNEKLFF
DNA: TGCGCCAGCAGCGGAAGGGGAATCAGTAATGAAAAACTGTTTTTT

size: NA
D: NA
J: TRBJ1-6
V: TRBV20-1
CDR3: CSARAGFTVGSPLHF
DNA: TGCAGTGCTAGAGCAGGGTTTACAGTGGGTTCACCCCTCCACTTT

size: NA
D: TRBD1
J: TRBJ2-7
V: TRBV10-3
CDR3: CAIKQGAYEQYF
DNA: TGTGCCATCAAACAGGGGGCCTACGAGCAGTACTTC

size: few
D: NA
J: TRBJ2-6
V: TRBV15
CDR3: CATSSAGVAGANVLTF
DNA: TGTGCCACCAGCAGCGCAGGGGTAGCTGGGGCCAACGTCCTGACTTTC

size: NA
D: TRBD1
J: TRBJ1-5
V: TRBV7-9
CDR3: CASRDRDSPQHF
DNA: TGTGCCAGCAGGGATAGGGACAGCCCCCAGCATTTT

size: NA
D: TRBD2
J: TRBJ2-3
V: TRBV27
CDR3: CASSFTGLVSADTQYF
DNA: TGTGCCAGCAGTTTCACGGGACTAGTTTCAGCAGATACGCAGTATTTT

size: NA
D: NA
J: TRBJ2-5
V: TRBV20-1
CDR3: CSASGQGKTETQYF
DNA: TGCAGTGCTAGTGGGCAGGGTAAAACCGAGACCCAGTACTTC

size: few
D: NA
J: TRBJ2-7
V: TRBV5-1
CDR3: CASSPRGTSYEQYF
DNA: TGCGCCAGCAGCCCTCGTGGAACCTCCTACGAGCAGTACTTC

size: NA
D: TRBD2
J: TRBJ2-3
V: TRBV5-1
CDR3: CASSWGSGRAKDTQYF
DNA: TGCGCCAGCAGCTGGGGTAGCGGGAGGGCTAAAGATACGCAGTATTTT

size: few
D: TRBD2
J: TRBJ2-7
V: TRBV20-1
CDR3: CSARLAGSGEQYF
DNA: TGCAGTGCTAGACTAGCGGGGTCCGGAGAGCAGTACTTC

size: few
D: TRBD2
J: TRBJ2-7
V: TRBV5-1
CDR3: CASSKEAGSEQYF
DNA: TGCGCCAGCAGCAAAGAAGCGGGGAGCGAGCAGTACTTC

size: NA
D: NA
J: TRBJ1-3
V: TRBV28
CDR3: CASSFKGSGNTIYF
DNA: TGTGCCAGCAGTTTTAAGGGCTCTGGAAACACCATATATTTT

size: few
D: TRBD1
J: TRBJ2-7
V: TRBV28
CDR3: CASRVPGQGYEQYF
DNA: TGTGCCAGCAGAGTCCCGGGACAGGGCTACGAGCAGTACTTC

size: NA
D: TRBD1
J: TRBJ1-1
V: TRBV9
CDR3: CASSPRTGTNTEAFF
DNA: TGTGCCAGCAGCCCTAGGACAGGGACGAACACTGAAGCTTTCTTT

size: NA
D: NA
J: TRBJ2-5
V: TRBV28
CDR3: CASSLGTARETQYF
DNA: TGTGCCAGCAGCCTAGGGACGGCCAGGGAGACCCAGTACTTC

size: few
D: TRBD1
J: TRBJ2-2
V: TRBV4-1
CDR3: CASSQYPGRGGQGNTGELFF
DNA: TGCGCCAGCAGCCAATATCCGGGCAGAGGGGGACAGGGAAACACCGGGGAGCTGTTTTTT

size: few
D: NA
J: TRBJ2-2
V: TRBV5-1
CDR3: CASSLEGSRELFF
DNA: TGCGCCAGCAGCTTAGAGGGCTCCCGGGAGCTGTTTTTT

size: NA
D: NA
J: TRBJ2-5
V: TRBV7-3
CDR3: CASSQPGLETQYF
DNA: TGTGCCAGCAGCCAGCCGGGGCTAGAGACCCAGTACTTC